Shown below are 14 T cell receptor beta chains from a single sample sequenced in a study of cytomegalovirus exposure and HLA in healthy donors. Measured with immunoSEQ multiplex PCR; TCRdb has only the in-frame clones, and not every one. Here the sample spans 150,000 or so clones, roughly 87% being singletons. Material for sequencing was PBMCs. The receptors shown here come from a woman younger than 35 in good health and CMV-seropositive.

This chain links TRBV6-5 with TRBJ1-2, with 7 nucleotides matching TRBD1. With V trimmed by 5 bases and J by 8 bases, 8 bases remained unmatched. The CDR3 is 13 amino acids. Germline CDR1 and CDR2: MNHEY and SVGAGI. CDR3 DNA sequence: TGTGCCAGCAGTCCCTCGACAGGGTTCGGCTACACCTTC. Amino acid sequence: CASSPSTGFGYTF.

The gene calls are TRBV9 and TRBJ2-1, with a weak D call TRBD2 (6 bases). This CDR3 is 19 amino acids long. CDR1 and CDR2 from the germline V gene are SGDLS and YYNGEE. The V gene lost 1 base and the J gene lost 6 bases, with 26 bases spanning the gap. Here the CDR3 DNA reads TGTGCCAGCAGCGTAACATCACCGGGACTCCTCTCATCCCTCAATGAGCAGTTCTTC. Translated, it gives CASSVTSPGLLSSLNEQFF.

The V gene is TRBV14, the J gene TRBJ1-1; 8 bases agree with TRBD1. Germline CDR1 SGHDN, CDR2 FVKESK. Trimming took 6 bases from V and 4 from J; bases not matched to a gene: 28. The length of the CDR3 is 21 residues. CDR3 bases: TGTGCCAGCAGTGGCGGGTTGGTTTCAACCGGACAGGGAAGGGGGGGCACTGAAGCTTTCTTT. The encoded protein is CASSGGLVSTGQGRGGTEAFF.

J is TRBJ1-2 and V is TRBV19, with D tentatively TRBD1 (5 bases). The CDR3 spans 13 residues. Germline assignment: CDR1 LNHDA and CDR2 SQIVND (reference sequence). V gave up 6 bases and J gave up 4 bases, with 12 bases separating them. DNA of the CDR3: TGTGCCAGTAGACGACCGGGGGGCTATGGCTACACCTTC. It codes for CASRRPGGYGYTF.

The chain couples TRBV15 to TRBJ1-5, with 12 bases aligning to TRBD1. The CDR3 spans 15 residues. Germline CDR1 and CDR2: LNHNV and YYDKDF (reference sequence). Unmatched junction bases numbered 4, after V lost 3 bases and J lost 7 bases. CDR3 in amino acids: CATSSGTGGGQPQHF. DNA of the CDR3: TGTGCCACCAGCAGCGGGACAGGGGGCGGCCAGCCCCAGCATTTT.

The chain couples TRBV9 to TRBJ2-3, with 7 bases matching TRBD1. Germline trimming cut 3 bases from V and 2 bases from J; bases unmatched to any gene: 9. In germline, CDR1 is SGDLS, CDR2 YYNGEE. The CDR3 is made up of 16 amino acids. The CDR3 protein is CASSAGTVDLTDTQYF. The CDR3 DNA is TGTGCCAGCAGCGCCGGGACAGTTGATCTCACAGATACGCAGTATTTT.

The gene calls are TRBV28 and TRBJ2-2, with D perhaps matching TRBD2 (7 bases). Between the trimmed V and J ends, which lost 9 bases and 4 bases, there was a span of 18 bases. Germline V gene lookup returns CDR1 MDHEN and CDR2 SYDVKM. CDR3 length: 15 residues. In DNA, the CDR3 is TGTGCCAGTTGGTGGGGGGGCCATCGCACCGGGGAGCTGTTTTTT. It specifies CASWWGGHRTGELFF.

With regard to this clone: This sample includes further DNA sequences coding for the same CDR3. This chain links TRBV5-1 with TRBJ2-5; tentatively, D is TRBD1 (5 bases). The V and J ends lost 0 bases and 2 bases respectively, with 8 bases between them. The CDR3 is 14 residues long. The V gene's germline CDR1 is SGHRS and CDR2 YFSETQ. CDR3 DNA: TGCGCCAGCAGCTTGGGGACAACACAAGAGACCCAGTACTTC. As protein: CASSLGTTQETQYF.

The chain employs TRBV30 and TRBJ2-4; 8 bases align to TRBD2. The CDR3 totals 14 residues. Per germline, CDR1 GTSNPN and CDR2 SVGIG (reference sequence). The junction had 7 bases not matched to a gene; V was cut back by 3 bases and J by 6 bases. The CDR3, as DNA: TGTGCCTGGAGGGGAGCGGGGGTTGGAAACATTCAGTACTTC. Encoded protein: CAWRGAGVGNIQYF.

The V and J genes are TRBV9 and TRBJ2-3; D may be TRBD2 (7 bases). The V end lost 2 bases, the J end lost 3 bases, and 13 bases lay between the germline ends. The germline V gene has CDR1 SGDLS and CDR2 YYNGEE. The CDR3 has 15 residues. The CDR3 bases are TGTGCCAGCAGCGTTGGGGGGGGCTGGACAGATACGCAGTATTTT. Its translation: CASSVGGGWTDTQYF.

This chain joins TRBV5-1 and TRBJ2-7; 8 bases match TRBD1. V lost 7 bases to trimming and J lost 0 bases; unmatched junction nucleotides: 15. There are 17 residues in the CDR3. CDR1 is SGHRS, CDR2 YFSETQ, per germline. In DNA form, the CDR3 reads TGCGCCAGCCGCAGCTCCTCAGGGGGCGAGAGCTCCTACGAGCAGTACTTC. It translates to CASRSSSGGESSYEQYF.

This sequence joins TRBV28 and TRBJ2-1, with TRBD2 as a possible D gene (5 bases). CDR1 is MDHEN and CDR2 is SYDVKM in the germline V gene. CDR3 size: 16 residues. V was shortened by 5 bases and J by 4 bases, with 18 bases between the two germline ends. CDR3 nucleotides: TGTGCCAGCAGTCGCCGTTTGGGTTCGGGATACAATGAGCAGTTCTTC. Amino acids: CASSRRLGSGYNEQFF.

This chain connects TRBV28 to TRBJ1-2; D is unclear. The length of the CDR3 is 15 residues. V lost 2 bases and J lost 4, with 14 bases in between. In germline, CDR1 is MDHEN, CDR2 SYDVKM. CDR3 protein: CASSLSLAAVYGYTF. Written as DNA, the CDR3 is TGTGCCAGCAGTTTAAGTTTGGCAGCGGTCTATGGCTACACCTTC.

The V gene is TRBV7-9, the J gene TRBJ1-5; D is uncertain. Trimming pared 1 base from V and 0 bases from J, leaving 4 bases between. CDR1 and CDR2 from the germline V gene are SEHNR and FQNEAQ (reference sequence). This CDR3 is 14 amino acids long. The DNA of the CDR3 is TGTGCCAGCAGCTTAGATATTAGCAATCAGCCCCAGCATTTT. Translation: CASSLDISNQPQHF. The variable domain in full, completed from reference TRBV7-9 and TRBJ1-5, reads DTGVSQNPRHKITKRGQNVTFRCDPISEHNRLYWYRQTLGQGPEFLTYFQNEAQLEKSRLLSDRFSAERPKGSFSTLEIQRTEQGDSAMYLCASSLDISNQPQHFGDGTRLSIL.